This T cell receptor (beta chain) appears in the sequencing data of a study of T cells in Graves' hyperthyroidism and ophthalmopathy. Subjects aged 18 to 65 presented with newly diagnosed hyperthyroidism of less than 2 months' duration. From germline, CDR1 is SGHRS and CDR2 YFSETQ. Trimming took 4 bases from V and 2 from J, leaving 12 bases between them. The CDR3 covers 14 residues. The TCR beta CDR3 regions underwent amplification using RNA transcripts as the source. An initial round of RT-PCR targeting the TCR CDR3 relied on the HTBI primer set. TCRdb analysed the multiplex PCR reads with MiXCR anew, one entry per CDR3 protein. The table lists some 510,000 distinct CDR3 sequences, roughly 20% of them singletons.

The receptor was derived from a man between 18 and 35 years old with Graves' hyperthyroidism. Material for sequencing was blood. This sequence joins TRBV5-1 and TRBJ1-1, with D hard to call. DNA of the CDR3: TGCGCCAGCAGCCAAGGGTTTCGAAACACTGAAGCTTTCTTT. Its protein is CASSQGFRNTEAFF.